These 12 T cell receptor beta chains originate from one sample sequenced in a study of tumor-infiltrating lymphocytes in primary liver carcinoma. TCR beta cDNA was reverse-transcribed from approximately 0.45 ug of total RNA. The reaction used a constant-region primer and ProtoScript II reverse transcriptase. A slightly modified ARM-PCR protocol with three nested multiplex PCR rounds produced these TCR beta libraries. TRBV1-TRBV30 forward primers and a C-beta reverse primer were used in the first two PCR rounds, which each ran for approximately 11 cycles. TCRdb used MiXCR to reprocess the multiplex PCR reads, holding one entry per CDR3 protein. The sample lists 110,000 or so distinct CDR3 sequences; around 83% were seen once. Extraction of RNA together with DNA used about 17-31 mg of unsorted bulk tissue. Material: liver tumor tissue from sampling region 3. Subset: tumor region T3, left-lateral pole. The receptors come from a man aged 40-50 years with primary liver carcinoma and hepatitis B virus infection.

Concerning this clonotype: Relative to the germline gene, one junction end is altered; a read error may explain this. The V call is TRBV12-3 or TRBV12-4, the J call TRBJ2-4, with 7 bases lining up with TRBD1. The CDR3 is 17 residues long. The DNA of the CDR3 is TGTGCCAGCAGCCCAGGGGGTAGAGCCCAGGCCAAAATCATTCAGTACTTC. Protein product: CASSPGGRAQAKIIQYF.

With respect to this clonotype: Compared with germline, one end of the junction differs, possibly owing to a read error. This chain joins TRBV12-3 or TRBV12-4 and TRBJ1-1, with 11 bases that match TRBD1. The CDR3 is 15 amino acids. The CDR3 region has the DNA TGTGCCAGCAGCTCCCGGACAGGGGGCAGAACTGAAGTTTTCTTT. Translation gives CASSSRTGGRTEVFF.

Notes on this clonotype: Since the CDR3 does not end with the conserved phenylalanine or tryptophan, this likely comes from a read error. The V call is TRBV5-6, the J call TRBJ2-5; 7 bases are a match to TRBD2. J lost 5 bases, V lost 6 bases, and 13 bases had no gene match. The CDR3 sequence is 15 residues long. Germline values: CDR1 SGHDT, CDR2 YYEEEE. CDR3 sequence: CASNSNWAGVETQYS. Here the CDR3 DNA reads TGTGCCAGCAACTCCAACTGGGCGGGAGTGGAGACCCAGTACTCC.

Comments on this clonotype: Compared with germline, one end of the junction differs, possibly owing to a read error. This chain uses TRBV6-6 with TRBJ2-7; tentative D call: TRBD2 (5 bases). Germline CDR1 MNHNY, CDR2 SVGAGI (reference sequence). CDR3 length: 16 amino acids. The CDR3: CANSFSGIVPSYEQYF. The CDR3 coding sequence is TGTGCCAACAGTTTCTCGGGAATCGTTCCCTCCTACGAGCAGTACTTC.

For this clonotype: The conserved final phenylalanine or tryptophan is absent from the CDR3, which likely points to a read error. This rearrangement joins TRBV5-4 to TRBJ2-5; weak D call: TRBD2 (5 bases). Trimming removed 3 bases from V and 2 bases from J, with 23 bases in between. Germline assignment: CDR1 SGHNT and CDR2 YYREEE (reference sequence). The CDR3 contains 18 residues. This chain's CDR3 is CASSSPRTHRKAQETQYS. In DNA, the CDR3 is TGTGCCAGCAGCTCACCAAGGACTCACCGAAAGGCACAAGAGACCCAGTACTCC.

The chain employs TRBV7-2 and TRBJ2-1, with unresolved D. This CDR3 comprises 13 residues. V gave up 5 bases and J gave up 9 bases, with 14 bases separating them. From germline, CDR1 is SGHTA and CDR2 FQGNSA. CDR3 sequence: CASSPPSVSEQFF. The DNA of the CDR3 is TGTGCCAGCAGCCCGCCGTCCGTGAGTGAGCAGTTCTTC.

Comment on this clonotype: At one end, the junction sequence differs from germline, possibly due to a read error. The chain recombines TRBV6-2 or TRBV6-3 with TRBJ1-1; maybe TRBD1 (6 bases). Germline-derived CDR1 and CDR2 are MNHEY and SVGEGT. The CDR3 is made up of 12 amino acids. The CDR3 bases are TGTGCTAGCGGGACACGTAACACTGAATCTCTCTTT. Translating gives CASGTRNTESLF.

As regards this clonotype: Germline and junction disagree at one end, which may indicate a read error. The gene calls are TRBV6-6 and TRBJ2-7; no clear D. The CDR3 runs 18 residues. The germline gives CDR1 MNHNY, CDR2 SVGAGI (reference sequence). The chain's CDR3 is CASSSPLGVKFSSYDQYF. DNA for the CDR3: TGTGCCAGCAGTTCCCCATTGGGTGTAAAGTTCAGCTCCTACGACCAGTACTTC.

The chain couples TRBV5-6 to TRBJ2-7, with 10 bases aligning to TRBD2. Per germline, CDR1 SGHDT and CDR2 YYEEEE. V was pared by 3 bases and J by 8 bases, with 20 bases of the junction left unmatched. The CDR3 length is 18 residues. CDR3 nucleotides: TGTGCCAGCAGCTCATACCTCGGGGTGGGGACTAGCGAGATGAAGCAGTACTTC. It encodes CASSSYLGVGTSEMKQYF. Together with reference TRBV5-6 and TRBJ2-7, the CDR3 gives the full variable domain: DAGVTQSPTHLIKTRGQQVTLRCSPKSGHDTVSWYQQALGQGPQFIFQYYEEEERQRGNFPDRFSGHQFPNYSSELNVNALLLGDSALYLCASSSYLGVGTSEMKQYFGPGTRLTVT.

This clonotype appeared once. The chain combines TRBV29-1 with TRBJ2-1; D is possibly TRBD2 (7 bases). The CDR3 spans 14 residues. With 6 bases removed from V and 3 bases from J, the gap between germline ends came to 15 bases. Germline lookup yields CDR1 SQVTM and CDR2 ANQGSEA. The CDR3 sequence: CSVGGTRIYNEQFF. In nucleotides, the CDR3 is TGCAGCGTGGGAGGGACAAGGATCTACAATGAGCAGTTCTTC.

This clonotype was observed a single time. At one end, the junction sequence differs from germline, possibly due to a read error. The chain joins TRBV7-3 to TRBJ2-6, with 7 bases fitting TRBD1. CDR3 length: 18 amino acids. The germline V gene has CDR1 SGHTA and CDR2 FQGTGA. DNA of the CDR3: TGTGCCAGCAGCTTAGACAGGGTTGGAAGCTTTGGGGGCAACGTCCTGACTTTC. Its protein product is CASSLDRVGSFGGNVLTF.

Worth noting for this clonotype: Mismatch with germline at one junction end may stem from a read error. The chain employs TRBV11-3 and TRBJ2-7, with D possibly matching TRBD2 (5 bases). CDR1 and CDR2 from the germline V gene are SGHNT and YENEEA. The CDR3 has 13 residues. CDR3 amino acids: CASSFGVLGEKHF. CDR3 DNA sequence: TGTGCCAGCAGCTTCGGGGTTTTGGGTGAGAAGCACTTC.